The source of this T cell receptor (beta chain) is a study of blood T cells in healthy people across ages. Study results and caveats: Higher diversity, along with more naive CD4+ cells, distinguished long-lived donors from aged donors. Researchers deemed the diversity estimates from one million T cells underestimates.

Total RNA was extracted at no less than 5 micrograms per sample. Per the germline V gene, CDR1 is SGHRS and CDR2 is YFSETQ. The CDR3 covers 16 residues. V lost 5 bases to trimming and J lost 4 bases, with 19 bases between them. With respect to this clonotype: Antigen unknown.

Sample-barcoded 5' priming and a J-beta primer mix drove a second PCR of roughly 6 to 12 cycles. Samples each returned at least 2.5 million CDR3-containing paired-end reads. From the 5' RACE reads, TCRdb called clonotypes with MiXCR, one entry per CDR3 protein. The table shows some 1.5 million distinct CDR3 sequences, with roughly 27% occurring only once. The TCR comes from a woman aged 25 to 45 in good health. The J gene is TRBJ2-1, the V gene TRBV5-1; D perhaps matches TRBD2 (5 bases). Sequenced input: blood. The CDR3 spells CASRISGIGVYNEQFF. CDR3 bases: TGCGCCAGCAGAATCTCCGGGATTGGGGTATACAATGAGCAGTTCTTC.